The sequence of this T cell receptor (beta chain) was determined in a study of T cell responses to AZD1222 COVID-19 vaccine. Study as a whole: Pooled samples include second doses given at about 4 or 12 weeks.

Sequencing used immunoSEQ multiplex PCR; TCRdb keeps in-frame clones, though not all of them. The sample shows 100,000 to 130,000 clones, roughly nine tenths of them seen only once. General study findings and limits: Most donors were white British and more were female, and clonal diversity was possibly underestimated. The study found vaccine-associated CD4 TCRs spanning spike, dominant at 160-218 and 743-854. Spike-specific TCR breadth and depth went up after people got two AZD1222 doses.

The CDR3 runs to 14 residues. Germline CDR1 and CDR2: GTSNPN and SVGIG (reference sequence). V was cut by 1 base and J by 2 bases, with 11 bases left in between. A word on this clone: The antigen remains undetermined.

Source: peripheral blood, taken on day 0 of AZD1222 vaccination. V is TRBV30 and J is TRBJ1-2; weak D call: TRBD1 (5 bases). The clonotype originates from an adult in good health. CDR3: CAWSGASGNYGYTF. DNA of the CDR3: TGTGCCTGGAGTGGGGCCTCAGGGAACTATGGCTACACCTTC.